This TCR beta chain was recorded in a study of Graves' ophthalmopathy and Graves' hyperthyroidism. Transcripts of RNA were the source for amplifying TCR beta CDR3 regions. HTBI-primed RT-PCR formed the first round, and a multiplex PCR formed the second. TCRdb re-analysed the multiplex PCR reads in MiXCR, keeping a single row per CDR3 protein. The data show about 550,000 distinct CDR3 sequences, with approximately 37% seen just once and roughly 4.5% held by the top ten. The J segment lost 0 bases and the V segment lost 4 bases, leaving 5 bases of the junction unmatched. From germline, CDR1 is KGHDR and CDR2 SFDVKD. The CDR3 has 15 amino acids.

The chain recombines TRBV24-1 with TRBJ2-7; 7 nucleotides align to TRBD1. The receptor comes from an adult man with Graves' hyperthyroidism. The material sequenced was peripheral blood or thyroid tissue (not recorded which). CDR3 sequence: CATSEQGSGSYEQYF. CDR3 sequence (DNA): TGTGCCACCAGTGAACAGGGGTCCGGCTCCTACGAGCAGTACTTC.